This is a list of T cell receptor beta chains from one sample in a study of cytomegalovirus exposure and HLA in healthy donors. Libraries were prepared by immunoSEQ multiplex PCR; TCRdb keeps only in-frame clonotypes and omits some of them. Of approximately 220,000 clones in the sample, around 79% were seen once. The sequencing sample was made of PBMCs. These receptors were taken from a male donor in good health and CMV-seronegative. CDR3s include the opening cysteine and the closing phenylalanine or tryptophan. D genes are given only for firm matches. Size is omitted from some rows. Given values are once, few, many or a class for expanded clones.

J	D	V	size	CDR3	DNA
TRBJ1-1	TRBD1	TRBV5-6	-	CASSFESYGQAGGAFF	TGTGCCAGCAGCTTTGAAAGCTATGGACAGGCGGGGGGAGCTTTCTTT
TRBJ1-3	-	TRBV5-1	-	CASSLGESRNTIYF	TGCGCCAGCAGCTTGGGAGAATCCAGAAACACCATATATTTT
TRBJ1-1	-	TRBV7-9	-	CASSLEGQNTEAFF	TGTGCCAGCAGCTTAGAAGGACAGAACACTGAAGCTTTCTTT
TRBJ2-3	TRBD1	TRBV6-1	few	CASSTGGSSTDTQYF	TGTGCCAGCAGTACAGGGGGCTCTAGCACAGATACGCAGTATTTT
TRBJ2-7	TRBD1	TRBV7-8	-	CASSLGARTGHYEQYF	TGTGCCAGCAGCTTAGGGGCTCGGACAGGACACTACGAGCAGTACTTC
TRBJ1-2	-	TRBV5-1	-	CASSLAGASNYGYTF	TGCGCCAGCAGCTTGGCTGGGGCTAGTAACTATGGCTACACCTTC
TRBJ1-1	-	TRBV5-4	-	CASSPPGGLEAFF	TGTGCCAGCAGCCCCCCGGGGGGGCTTGAAGCTTTCTTT
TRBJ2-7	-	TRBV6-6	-	CATDSSYEQYF	TGTGCCACTGACAGCTCCTACGAGCAGTACTTC
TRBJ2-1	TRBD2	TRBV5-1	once	CASSLDGLAGGREQFF	TGCGCCAGCAGCTTGGACGGACTAGCGGGAGGAAGGGAGCAGTTCTTC
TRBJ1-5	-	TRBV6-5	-	CASSYSGGIGQPQHF	TGTGCCAGCAGTTACTCAGGGGGAATTGGTCAGCCCCAGCATTTT
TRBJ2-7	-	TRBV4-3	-	CASSQEVQSHEQYF	TGCGCCAGCAGCCAAGAGGTACAATCTCACGAGCAGTACTTC
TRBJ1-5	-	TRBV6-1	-	CASRPRGGAGRPQHF	TGTGCCAGCAGACCTAGGGGGGGGGCGGGTCGGCCCCAGCATTTT
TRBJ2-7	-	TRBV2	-	CASSGKYEQYF	TGTGCCAGCAGCGGGAAGTACGAGCAGTACTTC
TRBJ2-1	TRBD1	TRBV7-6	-	CASSFGTVYNEQFF	TGCGCCAGCAGCTTTGGGACAGTTTACAATGAGCAGTTCTTC
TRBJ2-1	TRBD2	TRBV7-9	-	CASRSGLADLYNEQFF	TGTGCCAGCAGATCCGGACTAGCGGACCTATACAATGAGCAGTTCTTC
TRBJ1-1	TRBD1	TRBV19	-	CASSTLQGRTEAFF	TGTGCCAGTAGTACGCTACAGGGGAGGACTGAAGCTTTCTTT
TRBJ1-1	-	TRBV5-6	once	CASSLLAANTEAFF	TGTGCCAGCAGCTTATTGGCGGCGAACACTGAAGCTTTCTTT
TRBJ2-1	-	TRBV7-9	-	CASSLVNTLNNEQFF	TGTGCCAGCAGCTTAGTTAACACACTAAACAATGAGCAGTTCTTC
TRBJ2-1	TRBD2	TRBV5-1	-	CASSLRTSGDEQFF	TGCGCCAGCAGCTTGCGGACTAGCGGGGATGAGCAGTTCTTC
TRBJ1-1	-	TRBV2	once	CASSEETGIMNTEAFF	TGTGCCAGCAGTGAAGAAACAGGGATTATGAACACTGAAGCTTTCTTT
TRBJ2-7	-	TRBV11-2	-	CASSLISSYEQYF	TGTGCCAGCAGCTTAATCTCCTCCTACGAGCAGTACTTC
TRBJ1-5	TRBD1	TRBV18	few	CASSPGAGGVSQPQHF	TGTGCCAGCTCACCCGGGGCAGGGGGCGTCAGTCAGCCCCAGCATTTT
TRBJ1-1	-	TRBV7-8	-	CASSLYGGGADTEAFF	TGTGCCAGCAGCTTATATGGGGGAGGGGCGGACACTGAAGCTTTCTTT
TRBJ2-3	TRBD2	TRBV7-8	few	CASSHTDRLTSGGHPDTQYF	TGTGCCAGCAGCCATACAGATCGGCTTACTAGCGGGGGGCACCCAGATACGCAGTATTTT
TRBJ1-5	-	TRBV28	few	CASSFRTAYSNQPQHF	TGTGCCAGCAGTTTCCGGACAGCCTATAGCAATCAGCCCCAGCATTTT
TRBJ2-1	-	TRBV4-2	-	CASSQGAPGSAYNEQFF	TGTGCCAGCAGCCAGGGCGCTCCTGGGTCAGCCTACAATGAGCAGTTCTTC
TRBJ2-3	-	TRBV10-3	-	CAISDPGTSTDTQYF	TGTGCCATCAGTGATCCGGGGACTTCCACAGATACGCAGTATTTT
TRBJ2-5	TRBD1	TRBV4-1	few	CASSGLRDRAETQYF	TGCGCCAGCAGCGGACTCCGGGACAGGGCAGAGACCCAGTACTTC
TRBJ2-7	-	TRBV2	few	CASSERPGLNYEQYF	TGTGCCAGCAGTGAAAGACCGGGACTTAACTACGAGCAGTACTTC